A selection of T cell receptor beta chains follows, all from one sample in a study of blood T cell repertoires in COVID-19. Only in-frame clones appear in the TCRdb table, and some are missing; sequencing was by immunoSEQ multiplex PCR. Among tens of thousands of clones, roughly four fifths were seen once, and the ten largest hold roughly 4.2%. Sequenced: peripheral blood. These receptors came from a woman aged 55-75 years with acute or convalescent COVID-19. Both conserved end residues are part of each CDR3. D genes are given only for firm matches. Size values are once, few and many counts, or a class for expanded clones, and some rows have none.

>TRBV28|TRBD1|TRBJ2-7|NA
TGTGCCAGCAGACCCCCGGGACAGGGCTACGAGCAGTACTTC
CASRPPGQGYEQYF
>TRBV2|NA|TRBJ2-7|NA
TGTGCCAGCAATCGTCAGGGGGGAGGTGACGAGCAGTACTTC
CASNRQGGGDEQYF
>TRBV5-4|NA|TRBJ1-1|few
TGTGCCAGCAGCTTGGCCATGGCCGGGGAAGCTTTCTTT
CASSLAMAGEAFF
>TRBV19|TRBD1|TRBJ2-7|NA
TGTGCCAGTAGAGAACAGGGGGCGAGGAGAGAGCAGTACTTC
CASREQGARREQYF
>TRBV28|NA|TRBJ1-2|NA
TGTGCCAGCAGCCCTAGCGCGGGATATGGCTACACCTTC
CASSPSAGYGYTF
>TRBV7-8|TRBD1|TRBJ2-7|NA
TGTGCCAGCAGCTTAGAATCAGGGGGCTACGAGCAGTACTTC
CASSLESGGYEQYF
>TRBV5-1|NA|TRBJ1-1|NA
TGCGCCAGCAGCTTGGACCTACGGGACTTGCACACTGAAGCTTTCTTT
CASSLDLRDLHTEAFF
>TRBV11-2|NA|TRBJ1-3|NA
TGTGCCAGCAGCCCCCAGGTTGCTGGAAACACCATATATTTT
CASSPQVAGNTIYF
>TRBV5-1|NA|TRBJ2-3|NA
TGCGCCAGCAGCCAGGGGTTTAGCACAGATACGCAGTATTTT
CASSQGFSTDTQYF
>TRBV29-1|NA|TRBJ2-1|NA
TGCAGCGTTGGTCTTGGAGTGTTCGAGCAGTTCTTC
CSVGLGVFEQFF
>TRBV18|NA|TRBJ2-4|NA
TGTGCCAGCTCACCAGGGTCCCCCGGGGACATTCAGTACTTC
CASSPGSPGDIQYF
>TRBV28|TRBD1|TRBJ1-6|NA
TGTGCCAGCAGTTTACCTCCGACAGGGGGTAATTCACCCCTCCACTTT
CASSLPPTGGNSPLHF
>TRBV5-1|NA|TRBJ1-2|once
TGCGCCAGCAGCTTGGATTTGGGGGCGGGTGGCTACACCTTC
CASSLDLGAGGYTF
>TRBV24-1|NA|TRBJ2-1|NA
TGTGCCACCAGTGATCCCCAGGACTCCTACAATGAGCAGTTCTTC
CATSDPQDSYNEQFF
>TRBV2|TRBD2|TRBJ2-5|NA
TGTGCCAGCAGTGCCCCGCTAGCGGGGCGGGAGACCCAGTACTTC
CASSAPLAGRETQYF
>TRBV11-2|NA|TRBJ2-7|NA
TGTGCCAGCAGGATTCCGGGACTCCGCTCCTACGAGCAGTACTTC
CASRIPGLRSYEQYF
>TRBV6-5|NA|TRBJ1-2|few
TGTGCCAGCAGTTACGGCAGGGGATTCTATGGCTACACCTTC
CASSYGRGFYGYTF
>TRBV13|NA|TRBJ2-3|NA
TGTGCCAGCAGCCACATAATCCACACAGATACGCAGTATTTT
CASSHIIHTDTQYF
>TRBV19|NA|TRBJ2-5|NA
TGTGCCAGTAGTATGGGCTCGGGCGGGGTAGACGAGACCCAGTACTTC
CASSMGSGGVDETQYF
>TRBV6-5|NA|TRBJ2-1|NA
TGTGCCAGCAGTCCCGAAGGGGGGGCCCACAATGAGCAGTTCTTC
CASSPEGGAHNEQFF
>TRBV3-1/TRBV3-2|NA|TRBJ1-2|NA
TGTGCCAGCAGCCAAGAAGAGCGTGGCTACACCTTC
CASSQEERGYTF
>TRBV6-5|NA|TRBJ1-1|NA
TGTGCCAGCAGCCAAGGGGTGGAAGCTTTCTTT
CASSQGVEAFF
>TRBV3-1/TRBV3-2|NA|TRBJ1-1|NA
TGTGCCAGCAGCCCTCAGGGTCCCACGGGAGCTTTCTTT
CASSPQGPTGAFF
>TRBV7-9|NA|TRBJ2-1|NA
TGTGCCAGCAGCTTAGACGGTCTCCACAATGAGCAGTTCTTC
CASSLDGLHNEQFF
>TRBV3-1/TRBV3-2|TRBD1|TRBJ2-5|NA
TGTGCCAGCAGCCCAGTCGCAGGGGGAGAGACCCAGTACTTC
CASSPVAGGETQYF
>TRBV5-8|TRBD2|TRBJ2-1|NA
TGTGCCAGCAGCTCTCTAGCGGGGGGCCTCAATGAGCAGTTCTTC
CASSSLAGGLNEQFF
>TRBV12-3/TRBV12-4|NA|TRBJ2-7|NA
TGTGCCAGCAGTACAGCCGTCTCCTACGAGCAGTACTTC
CASSTAVSYEQYF
>TRBV5-1|NA|TRBJ2-3|few
TGCGCCAGCAGCTCTCAGGGGAGCACAGATACGCAGTATTTT
CASSSQGSTDTQYF
>TRBV5-4|TRBD2|TRBJ2-1|NA
TGTGCCAGCACTCTAGCGGGAGTAAGGTGGAATGAGCAGTTCTTC
CASTLAGVRWNEQFF
>TRBV7-9|TRBD2|TRBJ2-3|NA
TGTGCCAGCAGCTTTAGCGGGGGGCGCACAGATACGCAGTATTTT
CASSFSGGRTDTQYF
>TRBV7-2|NA|TRBJ2-7|NA
TGTGCCAGCAGCTTAGCTAGGGGGGAGCAGTACTTC
CASSLARGEQYF
>TRBV2|TRBD1|TRBJ2-5|NA
TGTGCCAGCAGTGATCTCAGGACAGGGGCGAGGGAGACCCAGTACTTC
CASSDLRTGARETQYF
>TRBV12-5|NA|TRBJ2-7|NA
TGTGCTAGTGCTCGGGGGTCCTACGAGCAGTACTTC
CASARGSYEQYF
>TRBV5-1|TRBD2|TRBJ2-3|NA
TGCGCCAGCAGTTGGGACGGACTAGCGGGAGACTCAGATACGCAGTATTTT
CASSWDGLAGDSDTQYF
>TRBV6-5|NA|TRBJ1-2|few
TGTGCCAGCAGGACAACAGGGAGCTATGGCTACACCTTC
CASRTTGSYGYTF
>TRBV18|TRBD1|TRBJ1-3|NA
TGTGCCAGCTCACCCAGAGGACAGGTTTCTGGAAACACCATATATTTT
CASSPRGQVSGNTIYF
>TRBV15|NA|TRBJ1-1|NA
TGTGCCACCAGCAGAGGGGATCCGGGGACTGAAGCTTTCTTT
CATSRGDPGTEAFF
>TRBV27|TRBD2|TRBJ2-2|once
TGTGCCAGCAGGATAGCGGGGGGGCCCACCGGGGAGCTGTTTTTT
CASRIAGGPTGELFF
>TRBV7-2|TRBD1|TRBJ1-2|NA
TGTGCCAGCAGCTTATTTTACGGGACAGGAGATGGCTACACCTTC
CASSLFYGTGDGYTF
>TRBV30|TRBD1|TRBJ1-6|NA
TGTGCCTGGAGTTTATTGGGCAGGGGGCGTTATTCACCCCTCCACTTT
CAWSLLGRGRYSPLHF
>TRBV2|TRBD2|TRBJ2-7|NA
TGTGCCAGCAGTGAACCCGTAGCGGGAGGGAACTACGAGCAGTACTTC
CASSEPVAGGNYEQYF
>TRBV19|TRBD1|TRBJ2-2|NA
TGTGCCAGTAGTTTCTCAGGGGGCAACACCGGGGAGCTGTTTTTT
CASSFSGGNTGELFF
>TRBV7-3|TRBD1|TRBJ2-7|NA
TGTGCCAGCAGCACTCAACAGGGGGCCTCCTACGAGCAGTACTTC
CASSTQQGASYEQYF
>TRBV2|NA|TRBJ1-3|NA
TGTGCCAGCAGGGTGACAGGAGGAAACACCATATATTTT
CASRVTGGNTIYF
>TRBV2|TRBD1|TRBJ1-2|NA
TGTGCCAGCAGCGGGACAGGGGGCGAGTATGGCTACACCTTC
CASSGTGGEYGYTF
>TRBV5-1|TRBD2|TRBJ2-3|NA
TGCGCCAGCAGCTCAGGGGCCAGCGGGGGGGCCAATACGCAGTATTTT
CASSSGASGGANTQYF
>TRBV5-4|TRBD1|TRBJ2-1|NA
TGTGCCAGCAGCCCGCGGACAGGGGCATACAATGAGCAGTTCTTC
CASSPRTGAYNEQFF
>TRBV27|TRBD1|TRBJ1-2|NA
TGTGCCAGCAGTGAGGCTAACAGGGGGCTTTACTATGGCTACACCTTC
CASSEANRGLYYGYTF
>TRBV7-9|TRBD1|TRBJ2-5|once
TGTGCCAGCAGCTCAGGGGGCCGGGAGACCCAGTACTTC
CASSSGGRETQYF